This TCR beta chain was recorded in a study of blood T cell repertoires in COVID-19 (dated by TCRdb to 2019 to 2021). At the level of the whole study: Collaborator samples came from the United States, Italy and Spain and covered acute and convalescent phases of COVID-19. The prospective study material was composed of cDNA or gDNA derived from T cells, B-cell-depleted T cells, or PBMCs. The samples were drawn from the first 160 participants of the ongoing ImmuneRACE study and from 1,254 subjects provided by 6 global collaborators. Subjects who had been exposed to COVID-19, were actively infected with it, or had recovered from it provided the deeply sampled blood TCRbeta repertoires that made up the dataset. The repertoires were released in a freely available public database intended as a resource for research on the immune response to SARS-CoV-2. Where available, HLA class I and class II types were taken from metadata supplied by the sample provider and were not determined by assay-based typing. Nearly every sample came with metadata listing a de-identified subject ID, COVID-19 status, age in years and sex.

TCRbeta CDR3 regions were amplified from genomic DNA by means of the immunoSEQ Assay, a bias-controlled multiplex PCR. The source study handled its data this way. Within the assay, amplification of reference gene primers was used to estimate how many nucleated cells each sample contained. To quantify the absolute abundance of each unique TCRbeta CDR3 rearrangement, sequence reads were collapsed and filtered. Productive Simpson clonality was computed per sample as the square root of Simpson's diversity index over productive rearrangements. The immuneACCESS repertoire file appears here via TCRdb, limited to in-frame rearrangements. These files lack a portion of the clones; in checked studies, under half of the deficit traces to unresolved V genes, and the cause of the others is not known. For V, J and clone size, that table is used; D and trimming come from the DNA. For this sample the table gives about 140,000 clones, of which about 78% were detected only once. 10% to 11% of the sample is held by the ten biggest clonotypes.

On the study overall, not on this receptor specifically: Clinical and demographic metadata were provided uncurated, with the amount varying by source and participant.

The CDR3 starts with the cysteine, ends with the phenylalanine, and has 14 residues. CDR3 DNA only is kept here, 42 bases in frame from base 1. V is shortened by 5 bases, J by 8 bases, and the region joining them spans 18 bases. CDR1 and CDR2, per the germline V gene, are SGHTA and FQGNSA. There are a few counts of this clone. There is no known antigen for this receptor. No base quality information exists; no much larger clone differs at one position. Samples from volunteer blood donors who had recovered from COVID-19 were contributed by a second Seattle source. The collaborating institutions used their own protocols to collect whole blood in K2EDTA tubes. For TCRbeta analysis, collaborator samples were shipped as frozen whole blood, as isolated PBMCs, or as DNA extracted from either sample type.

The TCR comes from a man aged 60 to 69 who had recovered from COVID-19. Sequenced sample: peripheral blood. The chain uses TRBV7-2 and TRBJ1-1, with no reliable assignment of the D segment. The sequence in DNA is TGTGCCAGCAGCCTTACCGATCGGGTCCCCGAAGCTTTCTTT. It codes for CASSLTDRVPEAFF. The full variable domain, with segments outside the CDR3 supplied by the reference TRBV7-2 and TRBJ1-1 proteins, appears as GAGVSQSPSNKVTEKGKDVELRCDPISGHTALYWYRQSLGQGLEFLIYFQGNSAPDKSGLPSDRFSAERTGGSVSTLTIQRTQQEDSAVYLCASSLTDRVPEAFFGQGTRLTVV.